This TCR beta chain was captured by sequencing in a study of T cells in Graves' hyperthyroidism and ophthalmopathy (dated by TCRdb to between 2018 and 2020). For the study in its entirety: Peripheral blood was sampled at the time of initial diagnosis, prior to any treatment. For training and testing, the 100 or so patients in the discovery cohort were randomly divided in a 7:3 ratio. After blood sampling, hyperthyroidism patients were treated with methimazole at a starting dose of 30 mg daily, and ophthalmopathy patients were treated with high-dose intravenous methylprednisolone. In addition, the study compared T-cell repertoires in thyroid tissue and in blood from six Graves' hyperthyroidism patients. To identify distinguishing TCR V-J signatures, a discovery cohort of about 100 patients was used, comprising approximately 40 with Graves' ophthalmopathy and 57 with stable Graves' hyperthyroidism. Prospective prediction of ophthalmopathy was tested in an independent validation cohort of 18 to 20 hyperthyroidism patients and 17 patients who later progressed to ophthalmopathy. The paper describes TCR Vbeta CDR3 sequencing of about 140 peripheral blood samples, made up of roughly 40 ophthalmopathy patients, some 76 hyperthyroidism patients and approximately 17 progressor patients.

Ophthalmopathy patients had moderately to severely active disease, Clinical Activity Score of at least 3, NOSPECS grade of at least 4, and duration under 3 months. The study excluded patients with uncontrolled infections, other autoimmune diseases, pregnancy or lactation. Diagnoses relied on clinical symptoms, serum thyroxine and TRAb, thyroid ultrasound and orbital computed tomography. PBMCs were separated from 10 ml of fresh peripheral blood using Ficoll-Paque density gradient centrifugation. Total RNA was extracted with Trizol reagent, and quality was checked on an Agilent 2100 Bioanalyzer. V trim: 5 bases; J trim: 6 bases; unmatched bases: 9. CDR1 DFQATT and CDR2 SNEGSKA were looked up in the germline V gene (reference sequence). The CDR3 covers 14 residues, taking in both the cysteine and the phenylalanine. Left in the record is the CDR3 DNA by itself, 42 bases read in frame from the first base.

Summary of the overall study and its limitations: No statistical method was used to set the sample size in advance, and investigators knew the group allocation. In validation, progression to ophthalmopathy was predicted by the model with around 70% sensitivity and around 76% specificity, a median of 6.5 months before onset. A model built on a 13 V-J signature distinguished ophthalmopathy from stable hyperthyroidism, reaching roughly 88% sensitivity and about 81% specificity in cross-validation and 80%/75% in testing. Most expanded thyroid clonotypes (frequency above 0.001) were also found in blood, which suggests that blood repertoires may mirror thyroid immune responses.

The TCR beta CDR3 regions were amplified from RNA transcripts. The first round of RT-PCR for the TCR CDR3 was performed with the HTBI primer set and the Qiagen OneStep RT-PCR kit. Libraries were constructed in a second round of multiplex PCR, after which size selection and purification were carried out. The libraries were sequenced on an Illumina HiSeq2000 using paired-end 100 bp reads. The original methods were these. SOAPnuke was used to process the raw data, throwing out any read that contained adapters or uncalled bases, had a mean Phred below 15, or lacked an exact constant-primer or identifier match. COPE v1.2.5 was used to merge the high-quality paired reads, and each unique nucleotide sequence was defined as a clonotype. MiTCR v1.1 was used to align the clonotypes against IMGT TRBV, TRBD and TRBJ reference segments. Analysis was restricted to V-J combinations with a frequency above 0.0001, which covered roughly 99% of repertoires. A TCS score was defined as the ratio between F50 (clonal expansion) and ExV (chaos), using BLOSUM62-based TCRdist between CDR3 peptides within each V-J. Welch's t-statistics and random forest reduced 500 to 550 V-J features to some 14, which were used in a naive Bayes classifier (R e1071). TCRdb ran its own pipeline on the public reads, namely fastp trimming at Q25 and MiXCR clone calling, and kept in-frame beta chains. All rows with the same CDR3 protein become a single entry with the most common DNA and genes. What appears here as the V and J calls and clone size reflects TCRdb's work, not the paper's. The sample table records about 370,000 distinct CDR3 sequences; roughly 15% of these occur just once. Roughly a fifth of the sample belongs to the ten largest clones.

Note on this clonotype: Its antigen is not yet known. No clone much larger than this one lies a single base away; base qualities are absent.

Recombination connected TRBV20-1 to TRBJ1-5; 8 nucleotides in the junction match TRBD1. The material sequenced was blood. The sequence was collected from a woman aged 55-70 years with Graves' ophthalmopathy. The nucleotide sequence is given as TGCAGTGCTGCAAGACAGGGGACAGGTCAGCCCCAGCATTTT. It encodes CSAARQGTGQPQHF.